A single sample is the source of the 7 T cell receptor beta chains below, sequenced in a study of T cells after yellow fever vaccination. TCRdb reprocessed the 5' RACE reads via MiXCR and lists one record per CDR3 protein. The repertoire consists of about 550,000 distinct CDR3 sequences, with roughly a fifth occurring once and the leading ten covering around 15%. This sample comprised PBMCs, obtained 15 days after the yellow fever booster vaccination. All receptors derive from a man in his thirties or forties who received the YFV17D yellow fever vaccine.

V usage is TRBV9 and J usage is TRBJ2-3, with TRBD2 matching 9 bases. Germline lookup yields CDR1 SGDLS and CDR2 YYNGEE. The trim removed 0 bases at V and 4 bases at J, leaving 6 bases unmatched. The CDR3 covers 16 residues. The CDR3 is CASSVDNSGSADTQYF. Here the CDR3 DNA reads TGTGCCAGCAGCGTAGACAATAGCGGGAGCGCAGATACGCAGTATTTT.

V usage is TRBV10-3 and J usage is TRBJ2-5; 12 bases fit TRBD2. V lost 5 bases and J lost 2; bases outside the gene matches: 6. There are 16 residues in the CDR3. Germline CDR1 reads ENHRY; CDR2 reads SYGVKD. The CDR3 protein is CAISNLAGGEQETQYF. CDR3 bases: TGTGCCATCAGTAATCTAGCGGGAGGGGAACAAGAGACCCAGTACTTC.

This CDR3 is CASSYSSTGGSPLHF. In DNA, the CDR3 is TGTGCCAGCAGTTACTCGAGTACAGGGGGCTCACCCCTCCACTTT. V is TRBV6-5 and J is TRBJ1-6; TRBD1 matches 9 bases. Germline loops: CDR1 MNHEY, CDR2 SVGAGI. J was trimmed by 10 bases and V by 0 bases; bases with no gene match: 4. The CDR3 loop spans 15 amino acids.

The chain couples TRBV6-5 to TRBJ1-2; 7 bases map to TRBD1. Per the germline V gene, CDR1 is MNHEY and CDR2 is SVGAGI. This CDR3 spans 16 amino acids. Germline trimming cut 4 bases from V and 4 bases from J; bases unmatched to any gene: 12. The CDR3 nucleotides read TGTGCCAGCAGTTCTCTCCCCGGGACAGCCCGCTATGGCTACACCTTC. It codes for CASSSLPGTARYGYTF.

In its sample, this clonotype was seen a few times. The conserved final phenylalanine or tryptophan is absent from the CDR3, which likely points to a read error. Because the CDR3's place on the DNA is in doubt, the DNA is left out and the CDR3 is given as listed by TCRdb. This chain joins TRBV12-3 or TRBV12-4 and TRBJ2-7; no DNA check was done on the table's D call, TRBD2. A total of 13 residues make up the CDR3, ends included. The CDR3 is CASSLGLALHPEL.

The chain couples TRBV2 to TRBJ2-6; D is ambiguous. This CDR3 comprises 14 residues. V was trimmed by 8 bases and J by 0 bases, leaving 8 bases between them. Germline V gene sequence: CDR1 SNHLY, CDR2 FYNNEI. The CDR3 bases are TGTGCCAGCGTAGAGCGCTCTGGGGCCAACGTCCTGACTTTC. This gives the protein CASVERSGANVLTF.

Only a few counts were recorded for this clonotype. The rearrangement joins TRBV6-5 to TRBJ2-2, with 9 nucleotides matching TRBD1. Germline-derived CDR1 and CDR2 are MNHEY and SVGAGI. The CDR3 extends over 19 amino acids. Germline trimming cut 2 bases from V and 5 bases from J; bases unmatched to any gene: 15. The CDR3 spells CASSYRMPWDRVSTGELFF. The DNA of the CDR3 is TGTGCCAGCAGTTACAGGATGCCCTGGGACAGGGTTTCAACCGGGGAGCTGTTTTTT.